The source of this TCR beta chain is a study of vaccination and CD4 T cells after COVID-19. Study-wide background: Spike peptides, overlapping and drawn from SARS-CoV-2, HCoV-NL63, HCoV-OC43 and HCoV-229E, were used to stimulate cells.

The Oncomine TCR Beta short-read assay was applied to DNA of cultured CD4+ T cells. One entry per CDR3 protein, called by TCRdb with MiXCR from the PCR reads. This repertoire shows tens of thousands of distinct CDR3 sequences, approximately 32% found once; its top ten account for about 10%. A remark on this clonotype: Its antigen remains unknown.

The time point denotes: late sampling 161 to 241 days after vaccination in a few convalescent patients. Treatment reported: 10-day PBMC culture with coronavirus spike peptide pools or control peptides (ViraFEST assay). Before TCRs were sequenced, ViraFEST expanded antigen-specific T cells with peptide pools. Fresh medium (containing IL-2) replaced half the medium on days 3 and 7. The V gene end was trimmed by 6 bases and the J gene end by 8 bases; junction bases not matched to a gene: 15. This CDR3 comprises 15 residues. Germline V gene data show CDR1 as MNHEY and CDR2 as SVGEGT. This specimen was CD4+ T cells from blood, cultured in vitro, taken about 7 months after SARS-CoV-2 vaccination. The chain carries TRBV6-2 or TRBV6-3 and TRBJ1-2; 7 bases line up with TRBD1. This receptor was taken from a human donor who had recovered from COVID-19. DNA of the CDR3: TGTGCCAGCAGGACAAGGGGACAGACCGTTCACGGCTACACCTTC. Translated, it gives CASRTRGQTVHGYTF.